The present T cell receptor beta chain was sequenced within a study of T cells in localized non-small cell lung cancer. Trimming stripped 2 bases from V and 2 bases from J, with 13 bases between. The CDR3 sequence is 15 residues long. CDR1 LGHNA and CDR2 YNFKEQ come from the germline V gene. As for this clone: The antigen remains unidentified.

The study's findings and limits: Adjacent uninvolved lung had the highest clonality, suggesting focused antigen responses. Paired adjacent lung recovered a median around 62 of the top 100 tumor clones. Analysis by sequencing included only one tumor region, so heterogeneity remains possible. The study linked higher blood T cell density to longer overall survival.

TCRdb's table, derived via immunoSEQ multiplex PCR, lists solely in-frame clones and lacks some. This sample has about 28,000 clones, with roughly 87% found just once. The material sequenced was peripheral blood, taken before any cancer treatment. This TCR derives from a male donor aged 60 or over with stage I lung adenocarcinoma. The chain combines TRBV4-2 with TRBJ2-7; D is undetermined. As DNA, the CDR3 is TGTGCCAGCAGCCAAACCAGGACCGATCCCTACGAGCAGTACTTC. This encodes CASSQTRTDPYEQYF.